Below, one T cell receptor (beta chain) is given with its context. The sample originates from a study of blood T cell repertoires in COVID-19. Whole-study context: Sites across the United States, Italy and Spain contributed samples from acute and convalescent COVID-19. From T cells, B-cell-depleted T cells, or PBMCs came the material, which was cDNA or gDNA.

Germline assignment: CDR1 SGDLS and CDR2 YYNGEE. This CDR3 comprises 15 residues. V dropped 0 bases and J dropped 0 bases, with 10 bases sitting between them. In the study's own analysis: Cell counts per sample came from amplifying reference gene primers. Sequencing was performed with immunoSEQ multiplex PCR; in TCRdb, only in-frame clones are kept and a portion is missing. The D gene and trimming were derived from the DNA, and the V and J assignments and clone size from that table. The sample yields more than 70,000 clones, approximately 90% seen once. This TCR was recovered from an elderly woman with acute or convalescent COVID-19. Sequencing was done on a sample of peripheral blood. This sequence joins TRBV9 and TRBJ2-7; tentatively, D is TRBD2 (5 bases). The DNA for the CDR3 is TGTGCCAGCAGCGTAGGATCGGGGTCCTCCTACGAGCAGTACTTC. Its protein is CASSVGSGSSYEQYF.